These T cell receptor beta chains were read from a single sample in a study of Tregs in tolerant kidney transplant recipients. TCRdb's table, derived via immunoSEQ multiplex PCR, lists solely in-frame clones and lacks some. The sample gives approximately 66,000 clones, 70% to 90% of which show up once; around 2.3% is in the top ten. The specimen comprised Tregs from blood, sampled before the transplant. These receptors all come from a human donor who received a combined kidney and bone marrow transplant. The CDR3 runs from the conserved cysteine through the conserved F or W. Fields, in order: V gene, clone size, D gene, J gene, CDR3 protein, CDR3 DNA. D genes are given only for firm matches. Clone size is shown for a subset of rows, as once, few, many or a class of expanded clone.

V gene: TRBV12-5; clone size: -; D gene: TRBD1; J gene: TRBJ1-2; CDR3 protein: CASGLGGGRDYGYTF; CDR3 DNA: TGTGCTAGTGGTTTGGGAGGGGGCCGGGACTATGGCTACACCTTC
V gene: TRBV7-9; clone size: -; D gene: -; J gene: TRBJ1-4; CDR3 protein: CASSAAQGGVNEKLFF; CDR3 DNA: TGTGCCAGCAGCGCAGCCCAAGGAGGGGTGAATGAAAAACTGTTTTTT
V gene: TRBV4-2; clone size: -; D gene: -; J gene: TRBJ2-1; CDR3 protein: CASSRGETDYNEQFF; CDR3 DNA: TGTGCCAGCAGCCGAGGAGAGACAGACTACAATGAGCAGTTCTTC
V gene: TRBV2; clone size: -; D gene: -; J gene: TRBJ2-7; CDR3 protein: CASLPAGRVGEQYF; CDR3 DNA: TGTGCCAGCCTCCCTGCGGGCAGGGTCGGCGAGCAGTACTTC
V gene: TRBV4-1; clone size: -; D gene: TRBD2; J gene: TRBJ2-3; CDR3 protein: CASSPSGLAGASTDTQYF; CDR3 DNA: TGCGCCAGCAGCCCCTCGGGACTAGCGGGGGCCAGCACAGATACGCAGTATTTT
V gene: TRBV18; clone size: -; D gene: TRBD1; J gene: TRBJ1-2; CDR3 protein: CASSGAGQGASGYTF; CDR3 DNA: TGTGCCAGCTCTGGCGCTGGACAGGGGGCCTCTGGCTACACCTTC
V gene: TRBV5-6; clone size: -; D gene: TRBD2; J gene: TRBJ2-2; CDR3 protein: CASSLVAGVPGELFF; CDR3 DNA: TGTGCCAGCAGCCTAGTAGCGGGAGTCCCCGGGGAGCTGTTTTTT
V gene: TRBV28; clone size: -; D gene: TRBD1; J gene: TRBJ2-7; CDR3 protein: CASRPQGKVGVYEQYF; CDR3 DNA: TGTGCCAGCAGACCACAGGGGAAGGTTGGTGTGTACGAGCAGTACTTC
V gene: TRBV2; clone size: -; D gene: -; J gene: TRBJ1-1; CDR3 protein: CATSPQENTEAFF; CDR3 DNA: TGTGCCACTTCCCCCCAGGAGAACACTGAAGCTTTCTTT
V gene: TRBV7-9; clone size: -; D gene: -; J gene: TRBJ2-5; CDR3 protein: CASSAGTAQGETQYF; CDR3 DNA: TGTGCCAGCAGCGCCGGGACCGCTCAAGGGGAGACCCAGTACTTC
V gene: TRBV5-1; clone size: -; D gene: -; J gene: TRBJ1-4; CDR3 protein: CASRAGHTTNEKLFF; CDR3 DNA: TGCGCCAGCAGGGCGGGTCATACAACTAATGAAAAACTGTTTTTT
V gene: TRBV7-8; clone size: once; D gene: TRBD1; J gene: TRBJ2-1; CDR3 protein: CASSPATGGGYEQFF; CDR3 DNA: TGTGCCAGCAGCCCTGCGACAGGGGGGGGATATGAGCAGTTCTTC
V gene: TRBV28; clone size: -; D gene: TRBD2; J gene: TRBJ2-7; CDR3 protein: CASQGTSGGGANEQYF; CDR3 DNA: TGTGCCTCACAGGGGACTAGCGGGGGGGGAGCCAACGAGCAGTACTTC
V gene: TRBV7-2; clone size: -; D gene: TRBD2; J gene: TRBJ2-3; CDR3 protein: CASTPWPPGGYF; CDR3 DNA: TGTGCCAGCACCCCCTGGCCCCCGGGGGGTTATTTT
V gene: TRBV9; clone size: -; D gene: TRBD2; J gene: TRBJ2-1; CDR3 protein: CASSVSGGSRNEQFF; CDR3 DNA: TGTGCCAGCAGCGTATCGGGCGGGAGTAGGAATGAGCAGTTCTTC
V gene: TRBV20-1; clone size: -; D gene: -; J gene: TRBJ2-1; CDR3 protein: CSAPRLGEQFF; CDR3 DNA: TGCAGTGCGCCCCGACTAGGAGAGCAGTTCTTC
V gene: TRBV27; clone size: -; D gene: TRBD1; J gene: TRBJ1-5; CDR3 protein: CASTLGQGLPQHF; CDR3 DNA: TGTGCCAGCACCCTGGGACAGGGCTTACCCCAGCATTTT
V gene: TRBV7-2; clone size: -; D gene: -; J gene: TRBJ1-4; CDR3 protein: CASSLGGGGPSKLFF; CDR3 DNA: TGTGCCAGCAGCTTAGGGGGCGGGGGCCCGAGTAAGCTGTTTTTT
V gene: TRBV9; clone size: -; D gene: TRBD2; J gene: TRBJ2-1; CDR3 protein: CASSVEPTSGYNEQFF; CDR3 DNA: TGTGCCAGCAGCGTCGAACCGACTAGCGGATACAATGAGCAGTTCTTC
V gene: TRBV7-2; clone size: -; D gene: -; J gene: TRBJ2-1; CDR3 protein: CASSRYYEQFF; CDR3 DNA: TGTGCCAGCAGCCGTTACTATGAGCAGTTCTTC
V gene: TRBV9; clone size: -; D gene: -; J gene: TRBJ1-5; CDR3 protein: CASSVGTGYNQPQHF; CDR3 DNA: TGTGCCAGCAGCGTAGGTACAGGGTACAATCAGCCCCAGCATTTT
V gene: TRBV23-1; clone size: -; D gene: -; J gene: TRBJ2-6; CDR3 protein: CASILTTDIPSGANVLTF; CDR3 DNA: TGCGCCAGCATCCTGACGACGGACATACCTTCTGGGGCCAACGTCCTGACTTTC
V gene: TRBV28; clone size: -; D gene: -; J gene: TRBJ2-2; CDR3 protein: CASSAVGDLNTGELFF; CDR3 DNA: TGTGCCAGCAGTGCCGTAGGGGACCTAAACACCGGGGAGCTGTTTTTT
V gene: TRBV11-2; clone size: -; D gene: -; J gene: TRBJ1-2; CDR3 protein: CASSLRQYGYTF; CDR3 DNA: TGTGCCAGCAGCTTACGCCAGTATGGCTACACCTTC
V gene: TRBV9; clone size: -; D gene: -; J gene: TRBJ2-3; CDR3 protein: CASSAGPLTDTQYF; CDR3 DNA: TGTGCCAGCAGCGCGGGACCTCTCACAGATACGCAGTATTTT
V gene: TRBV13; clone size: -; D gene: TRBD1; J gene: TRBJ2-5; CDR3 protein: CASSFGYRQGKQETQYF; CDR3 DNA: TGTGCCAGCAGCTTCGGATATAGACAGGGAAAACAAGAGACCCAGTACTTC
V gene: TRBV18; clone size: few; D gene: -; J gene: TRBJ1-2; CDR3 protein: CASSPSTGPANYGYTF; CDR3 DNA: TGTGCCAGCTCACCATCCACCGGACCCGCTAACTATGGCTACACCTTC
V gene: TRBV5-4; clone size: -; D gene: -; J gene: TRBJ1-1; CDR3 protein: CASSLQLMNTEAFF; CDR3 DNA: TGTGCCAGCAGCTTGCAGCTTATGAACACTGAAGCTTTCTTT
V gene: TRBV5-4; clone size: once; D gene: TRBD2; J gene: TRBJ2-1; CDR3 protein: CASSFIGGRRSYNEQFF; CDR3 DNA: TGTGCCAGCAGCTTCATAGGCGGGAGGCGGTCCTACAATGAGCAGTTCTTC
V gene: TRBV30; clone size: -; D gene: -; J gene: TRBJ2-7; CDR3 protein: CAWSVRGTAPYEQYF; CDR3 DNA: TGTGCCTGGAGTGTAAGGGGTACGGCACCCTACGAGCAGTACTTC
V gene: TRBV5-1; clone size: -; D gene: -; J gene: TRBJ2-7; CDR3 protein: CASSRQVGGYEQYF; CDR3 DNA: TGCGCCAGCAGCCGACAGGTAGGGGGCTACGAGCAGTACTTC
V gene: TRBV7-2; clone size: -; D gene: TRBD2; J gene: TRBJ2-7; CDR3 protein: CASSLSRTSGSSYEQYF; CDR3 DNA: TGTGCCAGCAGCTTATCCCGCACTAGCGGGAGCTCCTACGAGCAGTACTTC
V gene: TRBV5-6; clone size: -; D gene: -; J gene: TRBJ2-1; CDR3 protein: CASSLVWGSSYNEQFF; CDR3 DNA: TGTGCCAGCAGCTTGGTCTGGGGGAGCTCCTACAATGAGCAGTTCTTC
V gene: TRBV7-9; clone size: -; D gene: -; J gene: TRBJ1-1; CDR3 protein: CASSLRTEAFF; CDR3 DNA: TGTGCCAGCAGCCTAAGGACTGAAGCTTTCTTT
V gene: TRBV6-1; clone size: -; D gene: -; J gene: TRBJ1-6; CDR3 protein: CASRTGDSRPPLHF; CDR3 DNA: TGTGCCAGCAGGACCGGGGATTCTCGACCGCCCCTCCACTTT
V gene: TRBV5-6; clone size: few; D gene: TRBD2; J gene: TRBJ2-3; CDR3 protein: CASSPLGLAGGTDTQYF; CDR3 DNA: TGTGCCAGCAGCCCCTTAGGACTAGCGGGAGGAACAGATACGCAGTATTTT
V gene: TRBV27; clone size: -; D gene: TRBD1; J gene: TRBJ1-5; CDR3 protein: CASSLYRDRYSNQPQHF; CDR3 DNA: TGTGCCAGCAGTTTATACCGGGACAGATATAGCAATCAGCCCCAGCATTTT
V gene: TRBV11-2; clone size: -; D gene: -; J gene: TRBJ1-1; CDR3 protein: CASSRRVEAFF; CDR3 DNA: TGTGCCAGCAGCCGCAGGGTTGAAGCTTTCTTT
V gene: TRBV10-1; clone size: -; D gene: -; J gene: TRBJ2-1; CDR3 protein: CASSENRVPVGNEQFF; CDR3 DNA: TGCGCCAGCAGTGAGAACAGGGTACCGGTTGGCAATGAGCAGTTCTTC
V gene: TRBV2; clone size: -; D gene: -; J gene: TRBJ2-3; CDR3 protein: CASSEQRVGTDTQYF; CDR3 DNA: TGTGCCAGCAGTGAGCAAAGGGTAGGCACAGATACGCAGTATTTT
V gene: TRBV18; clone size: -; D gene: TRBD1; J gene: TRBJ1-2; CDR3 protein: CASSPPGTGANYGYTF; CDR3 DNA: TGTGCCAGCTCACCCCCGGGCACAGGGGCCAACTATGGCTACACCTTC
V gene: TRBV7-2; clone size: -; D gene: -; J gene: TRBJ2-7; CDR3 protein: CASSVYRGGEQYF; CDR3 DNA: TGTGCCAGCAGCGTCTACAGGGGAGGGGAGCAGTACTTC
V gene: TRBV7-9; clone size: -; D gene: TRBD2; J gene: TRBJ2-5; CDR3 protein: CASSLRLAGGGGETQYF; CDR3 DNA: TGTGCCAGCAGCTTAAGACTAGCGGGAGGAGGGGGAGAGACCCAGTACTTC
V gene: TRBV29-1; clone size: -; D gene: -; J gene: TRBJ1-2; CDR3 protein: CSVGERGGYTF; CDR3 DNA: TGCAGCGTTGGAGAAAGGGGAGGCTACACCTTC
V gene: TRBV18; clone size: -; D gene: -; J gene: TRBJ1-2; CDR3 protein: CASSQGEDYGYTF; CDR3 DNA: TGTGCCAGCTCACAGGGTGAGGACTATGGCTACACCTTC
V gene: TRBV6-5; clone size: -; D gene: -; J gene: TRBJ1-5; CDR3 protein: CASSQTNQPQHF; CDR3 DNA: TGTGCCAGCAGTCAGACTAATCAGCCCCAGCATTTT
V gene: TRBV5-5; clone size: -; D gene: -; J gene: TRBJ1-1; CDR3 protein: CASSWAPRAEAFF; CDR3 DNA: TGTGCCAGCAGCTGGGCCCCCAGGGCTGAAGCTTTCTTT
V gene: TRBV6-5; clone size: few; D gene: TRBD1; J gene: TRBJ2-7; CDR3 protein: CASRGTGFYEQYF; CDR3 DNA: TGTGCCAGCAGGGGGACAGGTTTTTACGAGCAGTACTTC
V gene: TRBV19; clone size: once; D gene: TRBD2; J gene: TRBJ2-5; CDR3 protein: CATSLGLAGASYQETQYF; CDR3 DNA: TGTGCCACGTCTCTGGGACTAGCGGGGGCCTCATACCAAGAGACCCAGTACTTC
V gene: TRBV18; clone size: -; D gene: -; J gene: TRBJ1-2; CDR3 protein: CASSPDEVGGYTF; CDR3 DNA: TGTGCCAGCTCACCGGATGAAGTAGGGGGCTACACCTTC
V gene: TRBV28; clone size: -; D gene: TRBD1; J gene: TRBJ1-1; CDR3 protein: CASHPATGITEAFF; CDR3 DNA: TGTGCCAGCCACCCCGCGACAGGGATTACTGAAGCTTTCTTT
V gene: TRBV28; clone size: -; D gene: -; J gene: TRBJ1-1; CDR3 protein: CASRRNSGTEAFF; CDR3 DNA: TGTGCCAGCAGACGTAACAGTGGTACTGAAGCTTTCTTT
V gene: TRBV4-3; clone size: -; D gene: TRBD1; J gene: TRBJ2-7; CDR3 protein: CASSQQDRGYEQYF; CDR3 DNA: TGCGCCAGCAGCCAACAGGACAGGGGGTACGAGCAGTACTTC
V gene: TRBV5-3; clone size: -; D gene: TRBD2; J gene: TRBJ2-3; CDR3 protein: CARSFSASGGTADLGYF; CDR3 DNA: TGTGCCAGAAGCTTCTCGGCTAGCGGGGGGACGGCCGACCTCGGGTATTTT
V gene: TRBV11-2; clone size: once; D gene: TRBD1; J gene: TRBJ1-6; CDR3 protein: CASSSTGGRSPLHF; CDR3 DNA: TGTGCCAGCAGCTCTACAGGGGGTCGATCACCCCTCCACTTT